The 22 T cell receptor beta chains below come from one sample, sequenced in a study of T cell changes during pregnancy in multiple sclerosis. Here immunoSEQ multiplex PCR was the method, and the copy in TCRdb shows in-frame clones only, minus some. The sample contains about 73,000 clones, 85% to 90% of which appear only once. The sequences come from peripheral blood, collected after pregnancy. The receptor source for this set is a female donor in good health, enrolled as a control in a pregnancy study.

This chain links TRBV4-1 with TRBJ2-5; D unresolved. The CDR3 loop spans 13 amino acids. Per germline, CDR1 MGHRA and CDR2 YSYEKL. V was trimmed by 0 bases and J by 3 bases, leaving 5 bases between them. As DNA, the CDR3 is TGCGCCAGCAGCCAAGATTCCGAAGAGACCCAGTACTTC. This encodes CASSQDSEETQYF.

This clone was detected only once. The chain uses TRBV5-1 and TRBJ2-1; unclear D gene. Germline V gene data show CDR1 as SGHRS and CDR2 as YFSETQ. The CDR3 consists of 14 residues. V lost 4 bases and J 0 bases, leaving 8 bases between the germline ends. The CDR3 coding sequence is TGCGCCAGCAGCCCCCCTAGCTCCTACAATGAGCAGTTCTTC. It is translated as CASSPPSSYNEQFF.

This clone was found once. This chain links TRBV29-1 with TRBJ2-7, with 7 nucleotides matching TRBD1. Germline CDR1 and CDR2: SQVTM and ANQGSEA. The CDR3 consists of 14 residues. V gave up 4 bases and J gave up 0 bases; unmatched junction bases: 6. The CDR3: CSVAPGQTSYEQYF. The CDR3 bases are TGCAGCGTTGCCCCGGGACAGACCTCCTACGAGCAGTACTTC.

The chain uses TRBV4-3 and TRBJ2-2; 7 nucleotides match TRBD1. Germline V gene data show CDR1 as LGHNA and CDR2 as YSLEER. This CDR3 region has 15 residues. After removal of 3 bases from V and 0 bases from J, the junction contained 1 base not matched to a gene. The DNA for the CDR3 is TGCGCCAGCAGCCAGGGACAGTCGAACACCGGGGAGCTGTTTTTT. It translates to CASSQGQSNTGELFF.

The V call is TRBV7-2, the J call TRBJ1-1, with TRBD1 identical over 10 bases. The CDR3 totals 15 residues. CDR1 and CDR2 from the germline V gene are SGHTA and FQGNSA. Trimming took 5 bases from V and 5 from J; bases not matched to a gene: 8. The CDR3 coding sequence is TGTGCCAGCAGCACCGGGCGGGGACAGGGGACTGAAGCTTTCTTT. Translated, it gives CASSTGRGQGTEAFF.

The CDR3 region is CASKAEGLDSPLHF. CDR3 nucleotides: TGTGCCAGTAAAGCGGAGGGCTTGGATTCACCCCTCCACTTT. The genes are TRBV19 and TRBJ1-6; D remains unclear. Germline V gene data show CDR1 as LNHDA and CDR2 as SQIVND (reference sequence). The CDR3 spans 14 residues. The V end was cut by 7 bases, the J end by 8 bases, with 15 bases between.

V usage is TRBV10-3 and J usage is TRBJ2-3, with a tentative D call TRBD2 (5 bases). The CDR3 is 14 amino acids. The V end lost 7 bases, the J end lost 2 bases, and 13 bases lay between the germline ends. In germline, CDR1 is ENHRY, CDR2 SYGVKD. CDR3 nucleotide sequence: TGTGCCATCACCTCAAGCGGATTCACAGATACGCAGTATTTT. This gives the protein CAITSSGFTDTQYF.

The chain is built from TRBV6-5 and TRBJ2-1; 12 nucleotides align to TRBD2. The CDR3 consists of 15 residues. Germline V gene lookup returns CDR1 MNHEY and CDR2 SVGAGI. V lost 6 bases to trimming and J lost 9 bases; unmatched junction nucleotides: 9. DNA for the CDR3: TGTGCCAGCAGCCGACGACTAGCGGGAGTGAGTGAGCAGTTCTTC. Amino acid sequence: CASSRRLAGVSEQFF.

This chain links TRBV30 with TRBJ2-5; TRBD2 matches at 7 bases. Germline CDR1 and CDR2: GTSNPN and SVGIG (reference sequence). V was pared by 3 bases and J by 4 bases, with 8 bases of the junction left unmatched. The CDR3 consists of 14 residues. The CDR3 reads CAWRASGSRETQYF. The CDR3 bases are TGTGCCTGGAGAGCTAGCGGAAGCCGAGAGACCCAGTACTTC.

The chain employs TRBV27 and TRBJ2-1, with 14 bases matching TRBD2. Germline V gives CDR1 MNHEY, CDR2 SMNVEV (reference sequence). The length of the CDR3 is 19 residues. V lost 0 bases to trimming and J lost 9 bases; unmatched junction nucleotides: 13. The CDR3 spells CASSLSTAGLAGVGGEQFF. The CDR3 coding sequence is TGTGCCAGCAGTTTATCGACGGCGGGACTAGCGGGAGTGGGGGGTGAGCAGTTCTTC.

This chain uses TRBV30 with TRBJ2-4; D is unclear. The germline V and J ends were trimmed by 0 bases and 6 bases, with 15 bases remaining between them. Germline CDR1 GTSNPN, CDR2 SVGIG (reference sequence). The CDR3 consists of 15 residues. The CDR3 DNA follows: TGTGCCTGGAGTGTACGGGTGCCCCGGGTAAACATTCAGTACTTC. As protein: CAWSVRVPRVNIQYF.

This clone has a handful of counts. The gene calls are TRBV20-1 and TRBJ1-1; unclear D gene. The CDR3 contains 11 residues. Trimming stripped 3 bases from V and 1 base from J, with 3 bases between. Germline loops: CDR1 DFQATT, CDR2 SNEGSKA (reference sequence). CDR3 residues: CSASKNTEAFF. The CDR3 DNA reads as TGCAGTGCTAGCAAGAACACTGAAGCTTTCTTT.

This chain connects TRBV4-1 to TRBJ1-5, with 7 bases matching TRBD1. The CDR3 runs to 16 residues. J lost 6 bases, V lost 4 bases, and 12 bases had no gene match. Germline lookup yields CDR1 MGHRA and CDR2 YSYEKL. The CDR3 coding sequence is TGCGCCAGCAGCCCCCAGGTTTGGAAGGGGGCTCAGCCCCAGCATTTT. Its translation: CASSPQVWKGAQPQHF.

This clone was seen repeatedly, ten times or more. V and J are TRBV4-3 and TRBJ2-7; 7 bases align to TRBD1. V dropped 2 bases and J dropped 3; count of bases not matched to a gene: 7. The CDR3 loop spans 15 amino acids. CDR1 and CDR2 (germline): LGHNA, YSLEER. The CDR3 sequence: CASSQTTGKDYEQYF. The DNA of the CDR3 is TGCGCCAGCAGCCAAACGACAGGGAAAGACTACGAGCAGTACTTC.

The V and J genes are TRBV13 and TRBJ2-6; 8 bases line up with TRBD1. The J segment lost 2 bases and the V segment lost 5 bases, leaving 2 bases of the junction unmatched. The CDR3 length is 15 residues. In germline, CDR1 is PRHDT, CDR2 FYEKMQ (reference sequence). CDR3 nucleotide sequence: TGTGCCAGCAGCATCAGGGGGCCTGGGGCCAACGTCCTGACTTTC. Its protein is CASSIRGPGANVLTF.

This chain links TRBV7-6 with TRBJ2-7, with TRBD2 matching over 10 bases. Losses at the gene ends were 1 base for V and 6 bases for J; bases not matched to a gene: 12. Germline values: CDR1 SGHVS, CDR2 FNYEAQ. The CDR3 is 17 amino acids. The CDR3 reads CASSLERGGPLIPEQYF. CDR3 coding DNA: TGTGCCAGCAGCTTAGAGCGGGGGGGGCCCCTAATCCCCGAGCAGTACTTC.

The chain carries TRBV15 and TRBJ2-2; D unclear. Per the germline V gene, CDR1 is LNHNV and CDR2 is YYDKDF (reference sequence). CDR3 size: 15 residues. With 5 bases removed from V and 0 bases from J, the gap between germline ends came to 10 bases. The CDR3 loop reads CATSPRSANTGELFF. The CDR3 nucleotides are TGTGCCACCAGCCCCCGAAGCGCGAACACCGGGGAGCTGTTTTTT.

V is TRBV5-1 and J is TRBJ2-7, with 7 positions matching TRBD2. The CDR3 has 14 amino acids. J lost 3 bases, V lost 6 bases, and 9 bases had no gene match. Germline V gene sequence: CDR1 SGHRS, CDR2 YFSETQ. CDR3 DNA sequence: TGCGCCAGCACCAGCGGGACGGTGATCTACGAGCAGTACTTC. It yields the protein CASTSGTVIYEQYF.

The chain combines TRBV6-6 with TRBJ1-2; possible D gene TRBD1, 6 bases. The length of the CDR3 is 13 residues. V lost 6 bases, J lost 2 bases, and 10 bases lay in between. Germline V gene sequence: CDR1 MNHNY, CDR2 SVGAGI (reference sequence). CDR3 DNA sequence: TGTGCCAGCAGCCGGACAGAGAACTATGGCTACACCTTC. It yields the protein CASSRTENYGYTF.

The rearrangement uses TRBV7-9 and TRBJ2-1, with TRBD2 matching over 7 bases. CDR1 and CDR2 from the germline V gene are SEHNR and FQNEAQ (reference sequence). The CDR3 has 15 residues. J was trimmed by 9 bases and V by 5 bases; bases with no gene match: 13. The CDR3 reads CASSPSAAGEGEQFF. CDR3 DNA sequence: TGTGCCAGCAGCCCCAGTGCTGCGGGGGAAGGTGAGCAGTTCTTC. Full variable domain (rest looked up from reference TRBV7-9 and TRBJ2-1): DTGVSQNPRHKITKRGQNVTFRCDPISEHNRLYWYRQTLGQGPEFLTYFQNEAQLEKSRLLSDRFSAERPKGSFSTLEIQRTEQGDSAMYLCASSPSAAGEGEQFFGPGTRLTVL.

V and J are TRBV2 and TRBJ1-5, with D possibly TRBD1 on 6 matching bases. Per germline, CDR1 SNHLY and CDR2 FYNNEI. This CDR3 comprises 14 residues. Between the trimmed V and J ends, which lost 7 bases and 6 bases, there was a span of 16 bases. The CDR3 coding sequence is TGTGCCAGCACCCTAGGGGGGGCTCGTCAGCCCCAGCATTTT. Residues: CASTLGGARQPQHF.

This clone was counted a single time. The gene calls are TRBV25-1 and TRBJ1-3; no clear D. Between the trimmed V and J ends, which lost 3 bases and 0 bases, there was a span of 9 bases. Germline assignment: CDR1 MGHDK and CDR2 SYGVNS. The CDR3 sequence is 15 residues long. The CDR3 protein is CASSDLQFSGNTIYF. CDR3 sequence (DNA): TGTGCCAGCAGTGACTTACAGTTCTCTGGAAACACCATATATTTT.